This T cell receptor beta chain derives from a study of T cells in Graves' hyperthyroidism and ophthalmopathy. General observations from the study: A 13 V-J model separated ophthalmopathy from stable hyperthyroidism. Ophthalmopathy, which appeared later, was predicted by the model a median 6.5 months before onset.

Fresh 10 ml peripheral blood yielded PBMCs. RNA transcripts were the template for amplifying TCR beta CDR3 regions. First-round RT-PCR of the TCR CDR3 relied on the HTBI primer set. A single record per CDR3 protein comes from TCRdb applying MiXCR to the multiplex PCR reads. The data contain around 210,000 distinct CDR3 sequences, roughly a sixth of them seen just once; the ten biggest clones take up roughly 49%. Germline lookup yields CDR1 SGHVS and CDR2 FQNEAQ. With 1 base removed from V and 7 bases from J, the gap between germline ends came to 11 bases. The CDR3 sequence is 14 residues long. This clonotype was counted at least ten times. Antigen: not known.

The chain joins TRBV7-8 to TRBJ2-1; D is undetermined. The sequenced material came from blood. The clonotype originates from a woman aged 45-59 years with Graves' hyperthyroidism. Written as DNA, the CDR3 is TGTGCCAGCAGCTTAGGGTCACTCCGAAATGAGCAGTTCTTC. Protein sequence: CASSLGSLRNEQFF.